This entry lists 11 T cell receptor beta chains sequenced from one sample in a study of cytomegalovirus exposure and HLA in healthy donors. 60 Vbeta and 13 Jbeta primers were used in PCR. TCRdb keeps only in-frame clones here, not all; method: immunoSEQ multiplex PCR. This sample has under 200,000 clones, with 68% found just once. Sample: PBMCs. The receptors were gathered from a man aged 45 to 65 in good health and CMV-seronegative.

This chain connects TRBV15 to TRBJ1-1; TRBD1 matches at 7 bases. Germline lookup yields CDR1 LNHNV and CDR2 YYDKDF (reference sequence). The CDR3 loop spans 13 amino acids. The J segment lost 4 bases and the V segment lost 3 bases, leaving 2 bases of the junction unmatched. The CDR3 region has the DNA TGTGCCACCAGCAGGACAGGGTTCACTGAAGCTTTCTTT. This encodes CATSRTGFTEAFF.

This clone was counted once. The chain joins TRBV19 to TRBJ2-3; TRBD2 aligns across 7 bases. Germline V CDR1 and CDR2: LNHDA, SQIVND (reference sequence). The CDR3 spans 12 residues. Losses at the gene ends were 5 bases for V and 8 bases for J; bases not matched to a gene: 4. This CDR3 is CASSSSGGTQYF. In DNA, the CDR3 is TGTGCCAGTAGTTCTAGCGGTGGTACGCAGTATTTT. The entire variable domain, with the rest obtained from reference TRBV19 and TRBJ2-3, is as follows: DGGITQSPKYLFRKEGQNVTLSCEQNLNHDAMYWYRQDPGQGLRLIYYSQIVNDFQKGDIAEGYSVSREKKESFPLTVTSAQKNPTAFYLCASSSSGGTQYFGPGTRLTVL.

V is TRBV25-1 and J is TRBJ2-7; 8 bases fit TRBD2. This CDR3 is 15 amino acids long. The junction had 2 bases not matched to a gene; V was cut back by 1 base and J by 0 bases. Germline-derived CDR1 and CDR2 are MGHDK and SYGVNS. CDR3 protein: CASSESGGGSYEQYF. The CDR3 nucleotides read TGTGCCAGCAGTGAATCGGGGGGGGGCTCCTACGAGCAGTACTTC.

The chain couples TRBV19 to TRBJ1-5; TRBD1 is a possible D gene (6 bases). Germline CDR1 reads LNHDA; CDR2 reads SQIVND (reference sequence). V lost 7 bases and J 2 bases, leaving 21 bases between the germline ends. The CDR3 totals 17 residues. As DNA, the CDR3 is TGTGCCAGTATGGAGTTGGGGACAATGGGTGGCAATCAGCCCCAGCATTTT. It yields the protein CASMELGTMGGNQPQHF.

This clone was seen more than once but under ten times. V and J are TRBV5-4 and TRBJ1-1, with TRBD1 as a possible D gene (6 bases). V shed 4 bases and J shed 3 bases, with 10 bases lying between them. The length of the CDR3 is 13 residues. Germline V CDR1 and CDR2: SGHNT, YYREEE (reference sequence). CDR3 sequence reads: CASSPDSHTEAFF. CDR3 DNA sequence: TGTGCCAGCAGCCCGGACAGCCACACTGAAGCTTTCTTT.

This clone has more than one count but fewer than ten. This chain connects TRBV5-4 to TRBJ2-2; TRBD2 aligns across 13 bases. Germline lookup yields CDR1 SGHNT and CDR2 YYREEE (reference sequence). The CDR3 contains 20 residues. V was pared by 4 bases and J by 4 bases, with 16 bases of the junction left unmatched. The CDR3 coding sequence is TGTGCCAGCAGCCCGTGGGGGACTAGCGGGGTCTTGGGGGCCACCGGGGAGCTGTTTTTT. Amino acids: CASSPWGTSGVLGATGELFF.

The genes are TRBV29-1 and TRBJ2-1; D is ambiguous. The CDR3 is 13 amino acids. Germline V gene sequence: CDR1 SQVTM, CDR2 ANQGSEA. Trimming took 0 bases from V and 4 from J, leaving 7 bases between them. The CDR3 spells CSVEDSPYNEQFF. The CDR3 nucleotides read TGCAGCGTTGAAGACAGTCCGTACAATGAGCAGTTCTTC.

V and J are TRBV5-6 and TRBJ2-3, with TRBD1 identical over 9 bases. Per germline, CDR1 SGHDT and CDR2 YYEEEE. V lost 5 bases, J lost 6 bases, and 7 bases stayed unmatched. CDR3 size: 14 residues. CDR3 sequence: CASSSGQGRDTQYF. In DNA form, the CDR3 reads TGTGCCAGCAGTTCCGGACAGGGGAGGGATACGCAGTATTTT.

This clone was detected once. This chain links TRBV28 with TRBJ2-7; TRBD2 is a possible D gene (6 bases). The end of the DNA aligns better with TRBJ2-5, so the J call may be wrong. CDR3 length equals 15 residues. Germline V gene sequence: CDR1 MDHEN, CDR2 SYDVKM. For the CDR3, the DNA is TGTGCCAGCAGTTTGGCCCTAGCGAGGGCGGAGACCCAGTACTTC. Its protein is CASSLALARAETQYF.

This clone appeared a few times. The chain uses TRBV29-1 and TRBJ1-3; 10 bases line up with TRBD1. There are 14 residues in the CDR3. The trim removed 5 bases at V and 0 bases at J, leaving 1 base unmatched. From germline, CDR1 is SQVTM and CDR2 ANQGSEA. The CDR3 DNA is TGCAGCGTTAGGACAGGGGGCTCTGGAAACACCATATATTTT. It codes for CSVRTGGSGNTIYF.

The gene calls are TRBV5-1 and TRBJ1-1; 7 bases map to TRBD1. Germline CDR1 reads SGHRS; CDR2 reads YFSETQ. The CDR3 spans 16 residues. The V gene end was trimmed by 1 base and the J gene end by 1 base; junction bases not matched to a gene: 7. Written as DNA, the CDR3 is TGCGCCAGCAGCTTGTACAGGGGCGCGGGGAACACTGAAGCTTTCTTT. Translation: CASSLYRGAGNTEAFF.